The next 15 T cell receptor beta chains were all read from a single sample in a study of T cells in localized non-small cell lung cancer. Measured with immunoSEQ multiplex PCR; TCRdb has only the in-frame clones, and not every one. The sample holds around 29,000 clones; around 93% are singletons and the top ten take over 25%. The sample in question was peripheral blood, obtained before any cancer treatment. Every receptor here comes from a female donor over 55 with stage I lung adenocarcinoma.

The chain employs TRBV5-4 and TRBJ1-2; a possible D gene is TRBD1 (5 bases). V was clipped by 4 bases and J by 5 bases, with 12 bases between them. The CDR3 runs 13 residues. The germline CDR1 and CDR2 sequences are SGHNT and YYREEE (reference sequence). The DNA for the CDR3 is TGTGCCAGCAGCCGCAGGGTGGGATATGGCTACACCTTC. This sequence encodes CASSRRVGYGYTF.

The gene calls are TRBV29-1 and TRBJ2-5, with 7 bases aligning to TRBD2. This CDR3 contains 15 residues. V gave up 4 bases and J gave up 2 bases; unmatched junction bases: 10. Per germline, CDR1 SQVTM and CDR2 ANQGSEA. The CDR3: CSVVDLADVQETQYF. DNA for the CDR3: TGCAGCGTTGTAGACCTAGCGGACGTACAAGAGACCCAGTACTTC.

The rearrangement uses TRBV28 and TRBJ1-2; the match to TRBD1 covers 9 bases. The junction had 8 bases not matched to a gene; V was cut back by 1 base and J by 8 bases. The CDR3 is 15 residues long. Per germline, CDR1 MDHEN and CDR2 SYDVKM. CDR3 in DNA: TGTGCCAGCAGTTTATATCGGGACAGGGCTGACGGCTACACCTTC. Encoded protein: CASSLYRDRADGYTF.

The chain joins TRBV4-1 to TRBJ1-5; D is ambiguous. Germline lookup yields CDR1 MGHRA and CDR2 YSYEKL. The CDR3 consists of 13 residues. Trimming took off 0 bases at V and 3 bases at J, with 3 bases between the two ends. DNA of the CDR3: TGCGCCAGCAGCCAAGAGCCCAATCAGCCCCAGCATTTT. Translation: CASSQEPNQPQHF.

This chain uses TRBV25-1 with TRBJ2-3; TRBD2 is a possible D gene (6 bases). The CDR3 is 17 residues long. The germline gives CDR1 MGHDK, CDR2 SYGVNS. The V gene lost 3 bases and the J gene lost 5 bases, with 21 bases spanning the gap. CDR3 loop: CASSDAGKGRVGDTQYF. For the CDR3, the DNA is TGTGCCAGCAGTGACGCGGGGAAGGGCAGGGTGGGAGATACGCAGTATTTT.

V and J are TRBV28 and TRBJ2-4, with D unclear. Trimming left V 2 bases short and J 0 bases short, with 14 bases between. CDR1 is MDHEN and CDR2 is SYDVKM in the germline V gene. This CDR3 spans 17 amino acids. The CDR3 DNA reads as TGTGCCAGCAGTTTAACCCCGGCGGCACTAGCCAAAAACATTCAGTACTTC. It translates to CASSLTPAALAKNIQYF.

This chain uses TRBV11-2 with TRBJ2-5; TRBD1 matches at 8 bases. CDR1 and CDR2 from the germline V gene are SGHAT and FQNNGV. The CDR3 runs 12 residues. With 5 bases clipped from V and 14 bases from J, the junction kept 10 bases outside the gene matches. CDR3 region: CASSLRQGINYF. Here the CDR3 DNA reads TGTGCCAGCAGCCTTAGACAGGGGATAAACTACTTC.

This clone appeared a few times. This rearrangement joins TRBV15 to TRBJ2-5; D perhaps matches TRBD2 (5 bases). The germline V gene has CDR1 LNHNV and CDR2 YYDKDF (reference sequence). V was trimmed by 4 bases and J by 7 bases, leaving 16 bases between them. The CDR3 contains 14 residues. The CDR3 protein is CATSNDPLRGTQYF. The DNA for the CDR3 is TGTGCCACCAGCAACGACCCCCTCCGGGGGACCCAGTACTTC.

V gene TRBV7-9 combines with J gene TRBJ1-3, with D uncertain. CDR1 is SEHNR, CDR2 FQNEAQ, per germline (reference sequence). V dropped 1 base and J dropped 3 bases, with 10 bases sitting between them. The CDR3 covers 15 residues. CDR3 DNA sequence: TGTGCCAGCAGCTTAGTAAAGGGAGGTGGAAACACCATATATTTT. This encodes CASSLVKGGGNTIYF.

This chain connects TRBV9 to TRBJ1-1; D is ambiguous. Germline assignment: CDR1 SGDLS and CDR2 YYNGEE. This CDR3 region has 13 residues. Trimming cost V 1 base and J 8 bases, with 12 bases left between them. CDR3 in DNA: TGTGCCAGCAGCGTAAATGCATATTCAGAAGCTTTCTTT. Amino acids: CASSVNAYSEAFF.

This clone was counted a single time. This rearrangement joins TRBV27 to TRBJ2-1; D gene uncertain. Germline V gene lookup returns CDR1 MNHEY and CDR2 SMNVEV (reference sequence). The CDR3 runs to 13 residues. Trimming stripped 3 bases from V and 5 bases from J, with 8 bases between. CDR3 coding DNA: TGTGCCAGCAGTTTTTACGTGGACAATGAGCAGTTCTTC. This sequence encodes CASSFYVDNEQFF.

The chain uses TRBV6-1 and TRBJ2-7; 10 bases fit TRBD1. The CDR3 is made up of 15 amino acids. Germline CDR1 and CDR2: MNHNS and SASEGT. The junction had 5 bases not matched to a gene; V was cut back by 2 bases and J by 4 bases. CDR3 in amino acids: CASSEPGTGVYEQYF. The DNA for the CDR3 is TGTGCCAGCAGTGAACCCGGGACAGGGGTTTACGAGCAGTACTTC.

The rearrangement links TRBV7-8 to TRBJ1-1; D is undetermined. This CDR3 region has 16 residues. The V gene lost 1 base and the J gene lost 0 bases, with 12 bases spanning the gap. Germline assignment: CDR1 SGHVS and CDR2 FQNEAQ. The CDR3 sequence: CASSLDNRAMNTEAFF. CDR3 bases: TGTGCCAGCAGCTTAGATAATCGAGCGATGAACACTGAAGCTTTCTTT.

The CDR3 nucleotides are TGTGCCAGCATGAGGGAGCTCAATCAGCCCCAGCATTTT. Translation: CASMRELNQPQHF. The chain has TRBV6-1 and TRBJ1-5; D remains ambiguous. V lost 7 bases to trimming and J lost 3 bases, with 10 bases between them. Germline V lookup: CDR1 MNHNS, CDR2 SASEGT. The CDR3 is 13 residues long.

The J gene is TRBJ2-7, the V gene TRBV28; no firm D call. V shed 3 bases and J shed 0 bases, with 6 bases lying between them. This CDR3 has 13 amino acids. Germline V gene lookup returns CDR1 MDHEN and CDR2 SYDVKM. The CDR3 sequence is CASSFTSSYEQYF. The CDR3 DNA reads TGTGCCAGCAGTTTTACAAGCTCCTACGAGCAGTACTTC.